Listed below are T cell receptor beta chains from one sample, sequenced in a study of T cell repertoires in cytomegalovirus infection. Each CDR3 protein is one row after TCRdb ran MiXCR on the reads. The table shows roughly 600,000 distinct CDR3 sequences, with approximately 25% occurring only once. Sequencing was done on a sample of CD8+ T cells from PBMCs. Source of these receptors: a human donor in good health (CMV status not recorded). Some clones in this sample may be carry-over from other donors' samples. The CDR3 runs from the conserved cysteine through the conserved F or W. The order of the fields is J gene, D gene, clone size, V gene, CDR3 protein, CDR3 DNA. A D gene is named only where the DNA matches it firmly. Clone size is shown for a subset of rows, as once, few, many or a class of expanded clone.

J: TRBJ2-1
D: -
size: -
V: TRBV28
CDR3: CASSFRQQFF
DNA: TGTGCCAGCAGTTTTCGGCAGCAGTTCTTC

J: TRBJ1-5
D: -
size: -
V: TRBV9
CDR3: CASSVDPGWNQPQHF
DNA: TGTGCCAGCAGCGTAGACCCAGGTTGGAATCAGCCCCAGCATTTT

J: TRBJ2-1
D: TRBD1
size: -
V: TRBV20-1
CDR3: CSARLDRGGNEQFF
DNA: TGCAGTGCTAGACTTGACAGGGGTGGCAATGAGCAGTTCTTC

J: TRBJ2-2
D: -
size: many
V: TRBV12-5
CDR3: CASTPQGGTGELFF
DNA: TGTGCTAGTACCCCTCAAGGGGGGACCGGGGAGCTGTTTTTT

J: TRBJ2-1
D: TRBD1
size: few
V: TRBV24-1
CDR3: CATSDLGTGHHEQFF
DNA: TGTGCCACCAGTGATTTGGGGACAGGCCACCATGAGCAGTTCTTC

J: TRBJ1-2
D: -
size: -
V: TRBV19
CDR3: CASNWGTESGLGYTF
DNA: TGTGCCAGTAATTGGGGGACTGAGAGCGGTCTTGGCTACACCTTC

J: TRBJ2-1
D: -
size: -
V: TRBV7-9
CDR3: CASSLGIQYPYNEQFF
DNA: TGTGCCAGCAGCCTAGGGATACAGTATCCCTACAATGAGCAGTTCTTC

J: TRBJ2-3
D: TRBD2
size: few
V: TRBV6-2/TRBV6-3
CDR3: CASSYTDSHLAGGTDTQYF
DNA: TGTGCCAGCAGTTACACCGACTCCCACCTAGCGGGGGGCACAGATACGCAGTATTTT

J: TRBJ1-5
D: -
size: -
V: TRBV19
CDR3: CASSPGATQPQHF
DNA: TGTGCCAGTAGTCCTGGGGCAACTCAGCCCCAGCATTTT

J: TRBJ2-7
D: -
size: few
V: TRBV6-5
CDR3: CASSYNPQRYEQYF
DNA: TGTGCCAGCAGTTACAACCCCCAACGGTACGAGCAGTACTTC

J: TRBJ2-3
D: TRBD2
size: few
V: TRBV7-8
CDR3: CASSAEPGLTFTDTQYF
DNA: TGTGCCAGCAGCGCCGAACCGGGACTAACCTTCACAGATACGCAGTATTTT

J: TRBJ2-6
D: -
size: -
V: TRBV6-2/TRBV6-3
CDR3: CASSYTRSSGANVLTF
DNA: TGTGCCAGCAGTTACACCCGGTCCTCTGGGGCCAACGTCCTGACTTTC

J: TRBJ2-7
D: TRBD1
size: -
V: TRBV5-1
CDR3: CASSSGTGASSYEQYF
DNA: TGCGCCAGCAGTTCCGGGACAGGGGCCTCATCCTACGAGCAGTACTTC

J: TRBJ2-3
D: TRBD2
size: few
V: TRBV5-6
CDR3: CASSLGSGGSHF
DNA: TGTGCCAGCAGCTTGGGTAGCGGGGGGAGCCATTTT

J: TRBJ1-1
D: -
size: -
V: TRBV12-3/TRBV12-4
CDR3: CASRRTEGGRTEAFF
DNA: TGTGCCAGCAGACGGACAGAGGGGGGACGAACTGAAGCTTTCTTT

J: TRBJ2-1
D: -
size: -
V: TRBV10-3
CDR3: CAIPGSHDTYNEQFF
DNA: TGTGCCATCCCCGGTAGCCATGACACCTACAATGAGCAGTTCTTC

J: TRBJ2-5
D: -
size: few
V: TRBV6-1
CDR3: CASSEKYWETQYF
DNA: TGTGCCAGCAGTGAAAAGTATTGGGAGACCCAGTACTTC

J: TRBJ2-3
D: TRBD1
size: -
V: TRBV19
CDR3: CASSISPGQSTDTQYF
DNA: TGTGCCAGTAGTATAAGCCCGGGACAGAGCACAGATACGCAGTATTTT

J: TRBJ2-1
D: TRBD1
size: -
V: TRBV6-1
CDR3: CASSEEVSGGDEQFF
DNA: TGTGCCAGCAGTGAGGAGGTCTCAGGGGGCGATGAGCAGTTCTTC

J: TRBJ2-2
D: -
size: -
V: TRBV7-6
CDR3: CASSLDPPRLNTGELFF
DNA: TGTGCCAGCAGCTTAGACCCTCCGAGGTTGAACACCGGGGAGCTGTTTTTT

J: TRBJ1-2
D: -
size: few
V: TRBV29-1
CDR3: CSVAEQTEHYGYTF
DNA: TGCAGCGTTGCCGAACAAACGGAACACTATGGCTACACCTTC

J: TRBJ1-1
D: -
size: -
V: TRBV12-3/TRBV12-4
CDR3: CASSSDGETEAFF
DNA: TGTGCCAGCAGTTCCGACGGGGAGACTGAAGCTTTCTTT

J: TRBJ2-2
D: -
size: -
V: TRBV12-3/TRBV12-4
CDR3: CASSHRAGTLTGELFF
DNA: TGTGCCAGCAGTCATCGGGCGGGGACCCTCACCGGGGAGCTGTTTTTT

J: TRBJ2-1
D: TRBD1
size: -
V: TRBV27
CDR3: CASRDTGTGWNEQFF
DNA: TGTGCCAGCAGGGACACCGGGACAGGGTGGAATGAGCAGTTCTTC

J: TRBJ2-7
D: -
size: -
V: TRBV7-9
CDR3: CASSFSGQGNYEQYF
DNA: TGTGCCAGCAGCTTCTCCGGGCAGGGGAACTACGAGCAGTACTTC

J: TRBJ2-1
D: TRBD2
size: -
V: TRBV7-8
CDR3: CVSSFVAGGSYNEQFF
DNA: TGTGTCAGCAGCTTTGTAGCGGGAGGCTCCTACAATGAGCAGTTCTTC

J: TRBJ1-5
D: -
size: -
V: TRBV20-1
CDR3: CSARDRASSNQPQHF
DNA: TGCAGTGCTAGAGATCGGGCTTCATCCAATCAGCCCCAGCATTTT

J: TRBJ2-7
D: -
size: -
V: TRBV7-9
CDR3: CASSPPGPPRYEQYF
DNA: TGTGCCAGCAGCCCCCCGGGACCCCCTAGGTACGAGCAGTACTTC

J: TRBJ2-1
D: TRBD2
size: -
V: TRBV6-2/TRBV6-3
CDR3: CASSPVNLGLAEDNEQFF
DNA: TGTGCCAGCAGCCCGGTCAATTTGGGACTAGCGGAAGACAATGAGCAGTTCTTC

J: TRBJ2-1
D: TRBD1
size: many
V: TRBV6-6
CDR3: CASSYAITGGIYNEQFF
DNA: TGTGCCAGCAGTTACGCAATAACAGGGGGCATCTACAATGAGCAGTTCTTC

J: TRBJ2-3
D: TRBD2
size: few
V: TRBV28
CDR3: CASSLGEGNTDTQYF
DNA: TGTGCCAGCAGTTTAGGGGAGGGGAACACAGATACGCAGTATTTT

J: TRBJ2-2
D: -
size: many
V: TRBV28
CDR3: CASSSTVLNTGELFF
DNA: TGTGCCAGCAGCTCGACAGTTCTCAACACCGGGGAGCTGTTTTTT

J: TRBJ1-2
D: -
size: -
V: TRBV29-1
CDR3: CSVEPRGNYGYTF
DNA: TGCAGCGTTGAACCGAGAGGGAACTATGGCTACACCTTC

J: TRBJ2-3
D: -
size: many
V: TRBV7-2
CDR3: CASSFFGTPDTDTQYF
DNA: TGTGCCAGCAGCTTTTTTGGTACCCCGGATACAGATACGCAGTATTTT

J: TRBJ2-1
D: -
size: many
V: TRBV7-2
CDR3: CASSLDNNEQFF
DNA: TGTGCCAGCAGCTTGGATAACAATGAGCAGTTCTTC

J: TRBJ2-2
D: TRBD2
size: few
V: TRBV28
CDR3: CASSSVLAGGPNTGELFF
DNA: TGTGCCAGCAGTTCCGTACTAGCGGGGGGGCCGAACACCGGGGAGCTGTTTTTT

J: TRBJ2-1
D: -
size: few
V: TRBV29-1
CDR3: CSVVVSYNEQFF
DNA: TGCAGCGTTGTAGTGTCCTACAATGAGCAGTTCTTC

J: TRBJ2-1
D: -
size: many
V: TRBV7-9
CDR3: CASSLRAAEQFF
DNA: TGTGCCAGCAGCTTAAGAGCGGCTGAGCAGTTCTTC

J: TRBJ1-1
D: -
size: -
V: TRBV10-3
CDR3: CAIKEAGSRGTEAFF
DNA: TGTGCCATCAAGGAGGCAGGGAGTAGGGGCACTGAAGCTTTCTTT

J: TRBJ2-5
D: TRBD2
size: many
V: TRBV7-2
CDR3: CASSSDWGGLQETQYF
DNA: TGTGCCAGCAGCTCTGACTGGGGGGGACTCCAAGAGACCCAGTACTTC

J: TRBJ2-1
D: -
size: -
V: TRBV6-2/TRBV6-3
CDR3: CASSYPLLESSYNEQFF
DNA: TGTGCCAGCAGTTACCCCCTTTTGGAGAGCTCCTACAATGAGCAGTTCTTC

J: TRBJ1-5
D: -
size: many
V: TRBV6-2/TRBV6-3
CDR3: CASSYLGVQPQHF
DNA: TGTGCCAGCAGTTACTTGGGGGTTCAGCCCCAGCATTTT

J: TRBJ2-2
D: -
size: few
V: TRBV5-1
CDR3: CASSSTGQNANTGELFF
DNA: TGCGCCAGCAGCTCCACTGGACAGAACGCGAACACCGGGGAGCTGTTTTTT

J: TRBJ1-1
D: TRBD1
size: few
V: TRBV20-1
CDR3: CSASYGTGKSEAFF
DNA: TGCAGTGCTAGTTATGGGACAGGGAAGTCTGAAGCTTTCTTT

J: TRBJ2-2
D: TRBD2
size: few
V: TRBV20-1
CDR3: CSARDEAGGLTGELFF
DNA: TGCAGTGCTAGAGATGAGGCGGGGGGCCTCACCGGGGAGCTGTTTTTT

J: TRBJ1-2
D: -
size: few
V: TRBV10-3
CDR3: CAISESTSGYTF
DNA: TGTGCCATCAGTGAGTCGACTAGTGGCTACACCTTC

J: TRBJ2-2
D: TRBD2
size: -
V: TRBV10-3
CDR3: CAIRTLPSGGDTGELFF
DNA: TGTGCCATCAGGACACTCCCCAGCGGGGGGGACACCGGGGAGCTGTTTTTT

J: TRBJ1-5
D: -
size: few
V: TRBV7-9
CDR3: CASSLDPNQPQHF
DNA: TGTGCCAGCAGCTTAGACCCCAATCAGCCCCAGCATTTT

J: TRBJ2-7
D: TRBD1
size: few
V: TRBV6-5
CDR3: CASATSQEGAIFYEQYF
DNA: TGTGCCAGTGCTACCTCTCAAGAGGGGGCTATCTTCTACGAGCAGTACTTC

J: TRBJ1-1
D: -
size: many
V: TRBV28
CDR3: CASSQYREAKNTEAFF
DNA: TGTGCCAGCAGTCAATACAGGGAAGCTAAGAACACTGAAGCTTTCTTT

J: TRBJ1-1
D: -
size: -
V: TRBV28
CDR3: CASSLSIWAFF
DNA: TGTGCCAGCAGTTTATCTATTTGGGCTTTCTTT

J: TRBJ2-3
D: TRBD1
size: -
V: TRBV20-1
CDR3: CSARDRDREADTQYF
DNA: TGCAGTGCCAGAGATCGGGACAGGGAGGCAGATACGCAGTATTTT

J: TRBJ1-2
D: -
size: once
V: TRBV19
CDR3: CASSIALGGHYGYTF
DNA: TGTGCCAGTAGTATAGCCCTCGGGGGGCACTATGGCTACACCTTC

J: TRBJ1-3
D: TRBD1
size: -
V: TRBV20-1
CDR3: CSARDRESNTIYF
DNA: TGCAGTGCTAGGGACAGGGAAAGTAACACCATATATTTT

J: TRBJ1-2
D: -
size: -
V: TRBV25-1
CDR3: CASSEPTPGLQGRGYTF
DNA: TGTGCCAGCAGTGAACCTACTCCGGGCCTACAGGGCCGTGGCTACACCTTC

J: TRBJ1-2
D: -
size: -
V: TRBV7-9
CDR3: CASSLAKGNGYTF
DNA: TGTGCCAGCAGCTTAGCTAAGGGGAATGGCTACACCTTC

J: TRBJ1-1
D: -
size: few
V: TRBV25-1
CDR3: CASSERRDMNTEAFF
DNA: TGTGCCAGCAGTGAAAGGAGGGACATGAACACTGAAGCTTTCTTT

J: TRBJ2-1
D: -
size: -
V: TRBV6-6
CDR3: CASLDTYNEQFF
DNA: TGTGCCAGCTTGGACACTTACAATGAGCAGTTCTTC

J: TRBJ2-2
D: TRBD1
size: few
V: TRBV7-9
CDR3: CASSPSDRGLTGELFF
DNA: TGTGCCAGCAGCCCCTCGGACAGGGGGCTCACCGGGGAGCTGTTTTTT